This TCR beta chain was sequenced for a study of cytomegalovirus exposure and HLA in healthy donors (dated by TCRdb to between 2016 and 2019). Background for the entire study: A later analysis indicated that the 120 or so validation repertoires were generated on the platform also employed for the roughly 730 repertoires of the first cohort. The study was designed to test whether signatures of past pathogen exposure could be identified by cataloging public T cell receptors. In addition to the first cohort of around 670 subjects, a separate validation cohort of 120 different subjects was used. To predict cytomegalovirus infection status, the study combined high-throughput TCR immunosequencing, statistical association of individual TCRs with disease status, and machine learning.

The research as a whole found: In both the original and validation cohorts, the classifier was reported to diagnose cytomegalovirus status with high specificity and sensitivity. According to the authors, the approach could potentially be generalized to other disease states and immunological phenotypes. A total of fewer than 200 TCR beta chains were listed by the study as associated with cytomegalovirus. A later analysis found that TCRs clustered in the first cohort also tended to co-occur in the 120 or so validation repertoires, with 90% to 95% of cluster scores above 0. A later analysis had no HLA typing for the validation cohort, so co-occurrence there was scored across all 120 repertoires. In vitro tests confirmed that three of the cytomegalovirus-associated TCR beta chains recognize cytomegalovirus antigens. Most TCR sequences were observed very rarely across donors, whereas some public TCRs were present in many individuals.

Comments on this clone: What this receptor recognizes is not known. Base qualities are not provided; no much larger clone lies one nucleotide away.

Library method: the immunoSEQ multiplex PCR assay. Concerning the study's data processing: A statistical classification framework was built for diagnosing cytomegalovirus status from the catalog of TCR beta chain sequences. TCRdb provides this immuneACCESS table in a form limited to in-frame rearrangements. Some clones are lacking; in checked studies, under half of them reflect an unresolved V gene, and why the rest are absent is not known. The DNA gave D and trimming, while V, J and clone size come from that table. The sample data list around 200,000 clones, and around 90% of these were observed just once. The top ten hold 2.9% of the sample. The junction shows trimming of 6 bases on V and 6 bases on J, and the gene matches do not reach 11 bases of it. Including the terminal cysteine and phenylalanine, the CDR3 comprises 15 residues. Solely the CDR3 DNA is kept, with 45 bases framed from the first base. Via the germline V gene, CDR1 is SNHLY and CDR2 FYNNEI.

The donors belonged to the validation cohort of about 110 subjects, which was separate from the approximately 700-subject first cohort. The chain is encoded by TRBV2 joined to TRBJ1-5; 7 bases in the junction line up with TRBD1. The receptor comes from a woman between 18 and 30 years old in good health and CMV-seronegative. The sample comprised PBMCs. CDR3 loop: CASRSAEGAAQPQHF. The bases read TGTGCCAGCAGATCTGCGGAGGGGGCTGCTCAGCCCCAGCATTTT. Reference TRBV2 and TRBJ1-5 proteins supply the regions before and after the CDR3; the full variable domain is: EPEVTQTPSHQVTQMGQEVILRCVPISNHLYFYWYRQILGQKVEFLVSFYNNEISEKSEIFDDQFSVERPDGSNFTLKIRSTKLEDSAMYFCASRSAEGAAQPQHFGDGTRLSIL.